Following are 31 T cell receptor beta chains from one sample sequenced in a study of CD8+CD57+ T cells in acquired aplastic anemia. Sequenced patients had shown CD8+CD57+ cell expansion by flow cytometry. Genomic DNA templated the TCR beta VDJ and CDR3 profiling. TCRdb itself ran the reads through MiXCR, one entry per CDR3 protein. The sample has 260,000 or so distinct CDR3 sequences, approximately 50% seen once. Sequences were obtained from sorted CD4+, CD8+, or CD8+CD57+ T cells (not recorded which) from PBMCs. The source is a human donor with aplastic anemia.

This clonotype was seen a few times. This sequence joins TRBV24-1 and TRBJ2-1, with 8 bases aligning to TRBD2. The CDR3 covers 12 residues. Germline CDR1 reads KGHDR; CDR2 reads SFDVKD. Trimming removed 4 bases from V and 10 bases from J; junction bases left unmatched: 2. Written as DNA, the CDR3 is TGTGCCACCAGTGACTGGACTAGCGAGCAGTTCTTC. Its protein product is CATSDWTSEQFF.

With regard to this clonotype: Since a much larger clone is just one base distant, this may be a read error. The genes are TRBV6-5 and TRBJ1-5, with unresolved D. CDR3 length equals 14 residues. Germline CDR1 and CDR2: MNHEY and SVGAGI. The CDR3 loop is CASAPGFSSQPQHF. CDR3 DNA sequence: TGTGCCAGCGCTCCAGGTTTTAGCAGTCAGCCCCAGCATTTT.

The V and J genes are TRBV29-1 and TRBJ1-2; D gene unclear. Between the trimmed V and J ends, which lost 1 base and 0 bases, there was a span of 6 bases. The CDR3 totals 13 residues. The V gene's germline CDR1 is SQVTM and CDR2 ANQGSEA. The CDR3 bases are TGCAGCGTTGAAGGGCAGGCTAACTATGGCTACACCTTC. Protein: CSVEGQANYGYTF.

This clonotype was seen repeatedly, ten times or more. V gene TRBV11-2 combines with J gene TRBJ2-7; D remains ambiguous. Trimming pared 1 base from V and 11 bases from J, leaving 12 bases between. The germline CDR1 and CDR2 sequences are SGHAT and FQNNGV. The CDR3 is 12 amino acids. The CDR3 DNA reads as TGTGCCAGCAGCTTAGGTTCCGACGGAAAGTACTTC. Its protein is CASSLGSDGKYF.

The sample holds many counts of this clonotype. The chain couples TRBV4-1 to TRBJ1-1; tentatively, D is TRBD1 (5 bases). Germline values: CDR1 MGHRA, CDR2 YSYEKL. This CDR3 has 15 residues. V was clipped by 2 bases and J by 9 bases, with 19 bases between them. Here the CDR3 reads CASSQPGRTNAKAFF. The CDR3 DNA is TGCGCCAGCAGCCAACCGGGACGGACTAATGCTAAAGCTTTCTTT.

This clonotype was counted at least ten times. V usage is TRBV10-2 and J usage is TRBJ2-4, with 10 bases identical to TRBD2. V lost 3 bases to trimming and J lost 8 bases; unmatched junction nucleotides: 13. The CDR3 is 17 amino acids. CDR1 and CDR2 from the germline V gene are WSHSY and SAAADI. CDR3 DNA: TGCGCCAGCAGTGAAAGGCCTACGGCTAGCGGGAGATACATTCAGTACTTC. Translated, it gives CASSERPTASGRYIQYF.

This sequence joins TRBV5-1 and TRBJ2-1; 8 positions agree with TRBD1. Trimming cost V 7 bases and J 9 bases; bases outside gene matches: 12. The CDR3 has 14 amino acids. Germline assignment: CDR1 SGHRS and CDR2 YFSETQ. CDR3 in amino acids: CASQHTDREREQFF. The CDR3 DNA reads as TGCGCCAGCCAACATACGGACAGGGAGCGTGAGCAGTTCTTC.

Notes on this clonotype: A read error may produce the germline difference seen at one junction end. The rearrangement links TRBV7-8 to TRBJ2-7; 7 bases map to TRBD1. Germline assignment: CDR1 SGHVS and CDR2 FQNEAQ. The CDR3 spans 14 residues. CDR3 sequence reads: CTSSLQGTNYEQYF. CDR3 nucleotides: TGTACCAGCAGCTTACAGGGGACCAACTACGAGCAGTACTTC.

CDR3 amino acids: CASSAGTSGGQQFF. CDR3 sequence (DNA): TGTGCCAGCAGCGCGGGGACTAGCGGGGGTCAGCAGTTCTTC. The V call is TRBV7-3, the J call TRBJ2-1; the match to TRBD2 covers 14 bases. Germline CDR1 reads SGHTA; CDR2 reads FQGTGA. This CDR3 has 14 amino acids. V gave up 5 bases and J gave up 11 bases; unmatched junction bases: 5.

The chain has TRBV25-1 and TRBJ2-7, with TRBD1 as a possible D gene (6 bases). Trimming cost V 6 bases and J 2 bases, with 14 bases left between them. This CDR3 has 14 amino acids. Germline V gives CDR1 MGHDK, CDR2 SYGVNS. The CDR3 reads CASRRWGPTYEQYF. For the CDR3, the DNA is TGTGCCAGCAGACGGTGGGGGCCCACCTACGAGCAGTACTTC.

This clonotype was observed many times. This chain connects TRBV4-1 to TRBJ1-1; no clear D gene. Trimming removed 4 bases from V and 0 bases from J, with 12 bases in between. This CDR3 contains 15 residues. The germline V gene has CDR1 MGHRA and CDR2 YSYEKL. The CDR3 DNA is TGCGCCAGCAGCCCCCTTTATGGGGTGAACACTGAAGCTTTCTTT. The encoded protein is CASSPLYGVNTEAFF.

V and J are TRBV6-1 and TRBJ2-1; 7 bases are shared with TRBD1. V was clipped by 8 bases and J by 8 bases; unmatched bases: 6. This CDR3 has 12 amino acids. Germline V gives CDR1 MNHNS, CDR2 SASEGT. CDR3 amino acids: CASDRAGYEQFF. CDR3 coding DNA: TGTGCCAGCGACAGGGCTGGGTATGAGCAGTTCTTC.

V gene TRBV10-3 combines with J gene TRBJ1-2, with D possibly matching TRBD1 (5 bases). V lost 7 bases and J 8 bases, leaving 17 bases between the germline ends. Per germline, CDR1 ENHRY and CDR2 SYGVKD. The CDR3 has 13 residues. The CDR3 is CAIKGAGTAGYTF. The CDR3 coding sequence is TGTGCCATCAAAGGGGCAGGGACGGCGGGCTACACCTTC.

This clonotype was picked up many times. The chain has TRBV7-9 and TRBJ1-2, with TRBD1 matching 8 bases. CDR3 length equals 16 residues. CDR1 and CDR2 from the germline V gene are SEHNR and FQNEAQ (reference sequence). V lost 1 base, J lost 7 bases, and 11 bases stayed unmatched. The CDR3 spells CASSLEGGDRGIGYTF. The CDR3 bases are TGTGCCAGCAGCTTAGAGGGGGGAGACAGGGGCATTGGCTACACCTTC.

The chain is built from TRBV7-9 and TRBJ2-3; a weak D match, TRBD1 (6 bases). The CDR3 covers 16 residues. V was trimmed by 1 base and J by 2 bases, leaving 13 bases between them. The germline CDR1 and CDR2 sequences are SEHNR and FQNEAQ (reference sequence). The CDR3 DNA sequence: TGTGCCAGCAGCTTAGTTACAGGGACACCCACAGATACGCAGTATTTT. It yields the protein CASSLVTGTPTDTQYF.

This clonotype appeared many times. The rearrangement joins TRBV4-1 to TRBJ2-7, with D hard to call. V gave up 1 base and J gave up 5 bases, with 9 bases separating them. The germline V gene has CDR1 MGHRA and CDR2 YSYEKL. The CDR3 covers 13 residues. The CDR3 bases are TGCGCCAGCAGCCAAGTCGATAAAGACGAGCAGTACTTC. It codes for CASSQVDKDEQYF.

The chain couples TRBV15 to TRBJ2-5; TRBD2 agrees at 13 bases. The CDR3 runs 17 residues. V trimming: 1 base; J trimming: 2 bases; junction bases outside the gene matches: 4. CDR1 LNHNV and CDR2 YYDKDF come from the germline V gene (reference sequence). CDR3 region: CATSRVGLAGEQETQYF. The CDR3 DNA follows: TGTGCCACCAGCAGAGTCGGACTAGCGGGGGAACAAGAGACCCAGTACTTC.

This clonotype came up many times. J is TRBJ2-7 and V is TRBV7-9; weak D call: TRBD2 (6 bases). In germline, CDR1 is SEHNR, CDR2 FQNEAQ (reference sequence). V was cut by 5 bases and J by 4 bases, with 21 bases left in between. This CDR3 has 16 amino acids. CDR3 nucleotides: TGTGCCAGCAGCCGAACCTACGGGCGGGATAGGTACGAGCAGTACTTC. The encoded protein is CASSRTYGRDRYEQYF.

The chain combines TRBV7-6 with TRBJ2-7; either TRBD1 or TRBD2 may supply D (5 bases each). Trimming left V 1 base short and J 1 base short, with 11 bases between. The CDR3 covers 15 residues. The V gene's germline CDR1 is SGHVS and CDR2 FNYEAQ. As DNA, the CDR3 is TGTGCCAGCAGCTTAGGAGGGACGGCGTCCTACGAGCAGTACTTC. It yields the protein CASSLGGTASYEQYF.

The chain recombines TRBV15 with TRBJ2-1; 14 bases are shared with TRBD2. CDR3 length: 14 amino acids. The V segment lost 3 bases and the J segment 10 bases; nucleotides outside the gene matches: 2. In germline, CDR1 is LNHNV, CDR2 YYDKDF (reference sequence). This chain's CDR3 is CATSRGLAGEEQFF. CDR3 nucleotide sequence: TGTGCCACCAGCAGGGGACTAGCGGGAGAGGAGCAGTTCTTC.

The chain joins TRBV20-1 to TRBJ2-7; 7 bases match TRBD1. The CDR3 is 13 residues long. Looked up from germline, CDR1 is DFQATT and CDR2 is SNEGSKA (reference sequence). Trimming removed 4 bases from V and 3 bases from J; junction bases left unmatched: 6. CDR3 DNA: TGCAGTGCTAACCTACCAGGGGGCTACGAGCAGTACTTC. It codes for CSANLPGGYEQYF.

This rearrangement joins TRBV2 to TRBJ1-6, with TRBD1 matching over 7 bases. CDR1 is SNHLY and CDR2 is FYNNEI in the germline V gene. This CDR3 comprises 14 residues. The V and J ends lost 2 bases and 10 bases, in that order; junction bases with no gene match: 5. CDR3 sequence reads: CASSEPTGLSPLHF. Written as DNA, the CDR3 is TGTGCCAGCAGTGAACCGACAGGGCTGTCACCCCTCCACTTT.

The gene calls are TRBV15 and TRBJ1-2, with D possibly being TRBD1 (5 bases). There are 12 residues in the CDR3. Per the germline V gene, CDR1 is LNHNV and CDR2 is YYDKDF (reference sequence). The V end lost 0 bases, the J end lost 8 bases, and 7 bases lay between the germline ends. CDR3 DNA: TGTGCCACCAGCAGAGAGGGACGGGGCTACACCTTC. Its protein is CATSREGRGYTF.

There are many counts of this clonotype. This chain joins TRBV12-3 or TRBV12-4 and TRBJ1-5, with TRBD1 identical over 8 bases. The CDR3 length is 17 residues. With 7 bases clipped from V and 8 bases from J, the junction kept 19 bases outside the gene matches. The CDR3 here is CASNANPDRVGGKPQHF. Written as DNA, the CDR3 is TGTGCCAGCAACGCTAATCCGGACAGGGTAGGGGGTAAGCCCCAGCATTTT.

This clonotype was counted at least ten times. The chain recombines TRBV5-4 with TRBJ1-1, with D unclear. V was shortened by 4 bases and J by 3 bases, with 13 bases between the two germline ends. The CDR3 length is 14 residues. CDR1 and CDR2 (germline): SGHNT, YYREEE (reference sequence). DNA of the CDR3: TGTGCCAGCAGCCCCTGGGCCGCCGACACTGAAGCTTTCTTT. Translation: CASSPWAADTEAFF.

The chain is built from TRBV5-1 and TRBJ1-2; D is uncertain. The germline CDR1 and CDR2 sequences are SGHRS and YFSETQ. The CDR3 runs to 12 residues. Deletions cut 4 bases from V and 8 bases from J, with 12 bases between. The chain's CDR3 is CASSPIAGGYTF. CDR3 DNA: TGCGCCAGCAGCCCAATAGCGGGAGGCTACACCTTC. The full variable domain, its missing parts supplied by reference TRBV5-1 and TRBJ1-2, is KAGVTQTPRYLIKTRGQQVTLSCSPISGHRSVSWYQQTPGQGLQFLFEYFSETQRNKGNFPGRFSGRQFSNSRSEMNVSTLELGDSALYLCASSPIAGGYTFGSGTRLTVV.

This sequence joins TRBV20-1 and TRBJ2-7; a weak D match, TRBD2 (5 bases). Germline CDR1 DFQATT, CDR2 SNEGSKA (reference sequence). Deletions cut 5 bases from V and 8 bases from J, with 19 bases between. CDR3 length equals 13 residues. CDR3 coding DNA: TGCAGTGCTGCCGCCAGCGGCCAACTCAAGCAGTACTTC. It translates to CSAAASGQLKQYF.

As concerns this clonotype: A much larger clone lies a single base off, so this may be a read error. The CDR3 region is CASNYSRQGKDTEAFF. CDR3 in DNA: TGTGCCAGCAATTACTCGCGACAGGGAAAGGACACTGAAGCTTTCTTT. The chain employs TRBV6-2 or TRBV6-3 and TRBJ1-1, with TRBD1 identical over 7 bases. The CDR3 runs 16 residues. CDR1 MNHEY and CDR2 SVGEGT come from the germline V gene.

This clonotype was counted ten times or more. The gene calls are TRBV7-9 and TRBJ2-7; 12 bases align to TRBD2. V lost 4 bases to trimming and J lost 0 bases; unmatched junction nucleotides: 4. The CDR3 has 16 amino acids. The germline CDR1 and CDR2 sequences are SEHNR and FQNEAQ (reference sequence). Here the CDR3 DNA reads TGTGCCAGCAGCTCACTAGCGGGGGGCACCTCCTACGAGCAGTACTTC. Translating gives CASSSLAGGTSYEQYF.

The V gene is TRBV29-1, the J gene TRBJ2-3; 12 bases align to TRBD2. Trimming cost V 4 bases and J 1 base; bases outside gene matches: 0. The CDR3 runs 14 residues. CDR1 and CDR2 (germline): SQVTM, ANQGSEA. CDR3 DNA: TGCAGCGTTGGACTAGCGGGGGGCACAGATACGCAGTATTTT. It translates to CSVGLAGGTDTQYF.

This chain links TRBV19 with TRBJ1-1, with D tentatively TRBD1 (5 bases). V gave up 1 base and J gave up 1 base, with 10 bases separating them. Germline V gives CDR1 LNHDA, CDR2 SQIVND (reference sequence). The CDR3 is made up of 15 amino acids. CDR3 loop: CASSIVGRANTEAFF. The CDR3 DNA follows: TGTGCCAGTAGTATAGTCGGCAGGGCGAACACTGAAGCTTTCTTT.